Reported below is one T cell receptor (beta chain). No cognate antigen has been identified for it. Base-call qualities are not available, and no considerably larger clone is one nucleotide away. Germline trimming: 8 bases from V, 6 bases from J; junction bases outside gene matches: 3. From a lookup of the germline V gene (reference sequence), CDR1 and CDR2 are LGHDT and YNNKEL. The CDR3, cysteine through phenylalanine, is 12 amino acids long. The read is trimmed to its CDR3 DNA, 36 bases read in frame from base 1. The data belong to a study of T-cell memory formation after mild COVID-19 (dated by TCRdb to the early 2020s). Background on the whole study: TCR sequence clusters from the two donors were found to be largely donor specific. Two young, previously healthy adult volunteers, one female and one male, were included in the cohort. Longitudinal TCRalpha and TCRbeta repertoire sequencing tracked T-cell clones expanding and contracting after mild COVID-19 in a couple of donors. The research as a whole found: The study included only a couple of mild cases, and larger cohorts that include severe cases with pre-infection samples were judged to be necessary. Clones contracting from day 15 to 85 had balanced CD4/CD8 phenotypes, while a second wave expanding from day 15 to 37 was biased towards CD4+. Whether the second-wave clones peaking on day 37 were SARS-CoV-2 specific was not confirmed. The detection of some responding clones in pre-infection memory suggests that pre-existing cross-reactive memory T cells joined the SARS-CoV-2 response. Contracting CD4+ clones were found mainly in CM and EM memory subsets, while CD8+ clones were enriched in EMRA.

Reads for this sample came from an Illumina NovaSeq 6000. TCRalpha and TCRbeta cDNA libraries were constructed by 5'RACE with constant-segment primers, with sample barcodes and unique molecular identifiers being introduced. Trizol reagent was used to extract RNA from every sample. Libraries were amplified in two PCR steps, with a second sample barcode and Illumina TruSeq adapters added in the second step. Sequencing of libraries was performed on an Illumina NovaSeq with 2 x 150 bp paired-end reads. As for how the authors treated the data: With migec v1.2.7, reads were demultiplexed and then collapsed into UMI-guided consensus sequences. With mixcr v2.1.11, UMI consensuses were aligned to TRA and TRB V and J templates and assembled into clonotypes. Expanded or contracted clonotypes were those called significant by both edgeR and NoisET, with noise models trained on biological replicates. For edgeR calls, a false discovery rate-adjusted p below 0.01 and a log2 fold-change threshold of 1 were applied. PCA with hierarchical clustering of max-normalized trajectories of the 1000 most abundant clonotypes was used as exploratory dynamics analysis. Separately sequenced CD4+ and CD8+ repertoires were used to assign a CD4 or CD8 phenotype to each responding clone. In TCRdb, the public reads were trimmed at Q25 with fastp and aligned with MiXCR, with productive beta chains retained. Entries are consolidated by CDR3 protein sequence, retaining the most common genes and DNA. The V and J calls, along with clone size, are taken from TCRdb and not from the paper's own processing. The sample has 270,000 or so distinct CDR3 sequences on record, roughly 18% of them singletons. The ten largest clones take up roughly 24% of the sample.

PBMCs were isolated by Ficoll-Paque density gradient centrifugation. This receptor chain uses TRBV3-1 and TRBJ2-1; 8 central nucleotides agree with TRBD1. The sequenced sample consisted of PBMCs or a T cell subset sorted from them (not recorded which). The clonotype was recovered from a man aged 18 to 29 who had mild COVID-19 (a few samples of this study predate the infection). The sample titles of this study are shuffled in the database, so cell type and time point are left out; the donor was told from shared clones. The nucleotide sequence reads as follows: TGTGCCAGCGCACAGGGGGGCAATGAGCAGTTCTTC. This gives the protein CASAQGGNEQFF.